Reported below is one T cell receptor (beta chain). The data belong to a study of blood T cell repertoires in COVID-19. Background on the study: Acute and convalescent COVID-19 samples came from the United States, Italy and Spain. The cDNA or gDNA used as material had been derived from T cells, B-cell-depleted T cells, or PBMCs.

After removal of 4 bases from V and 0 bases from J, the junction contained 6 bases not matched to a gene. Germline V gene lookup returns CDR1 SGHRS and CDR2 YFSETQ. CDR3 length equals 18 residues. Original data processing: Amplifying reference gene primers gave estimates of nucleated cell counts. Profiled with immunoSEQ multiplex PCR; TCRdb holds only in-frame clones, not every one. V, J and clone size are those of that table, while D and trimming were read from the DNA. Of around 24,000 clones detected, over 75% appear once; the ten largest clones hold 50% to 75%. The sequenced material came from peripheral blood. The chain is built from TRBV5-1 and TRBJ2-6, with TRBD1 matching over 11 bases. This sequence was found in a woman of 80 years or more with acute or convalescent COVID-19. CDR3 nucleotides: TGCGCCAGCAGCGGCGGGACAGGGGGAAACTCTGGGGCCAACGTCCTGACTTTC. Translation gives CASSGGTGGNSGANVLTF. The whole variable domain, filled in from reference TRBV5-1 and TRBJ2-6, reads KAGVTQTPRYLIKTRGQQVTLSCSPISGHRSVSWYQQTPGQGLQFLFEYFSETQRNKGNFPGRFSGRQFSNSRSEMNVSTLELGDSALYLCASSGGTGGNSGANVLTFGAGSRLTVL.